This T cell receptor beta chain was profiled in a study of blood T cell repertoires in COVID-19 (dated by TCRdb to 2018 to 2020). A note on the overall study: Samples covering the acute and convalescent phases of COVID-19 were provided by collaborators in the United States, Italy and Spain. The repertoires were released in a freely available public database meant as a resource for research on the immune response to SARS-CoV-2. Deeply sampled blood TCRbeta repertoires from subjects exposed to, actively infected with, or recovered from COVID-19 were included in the dataset. The material from the prospective study consisted of cDNA or gDNA derived from T cells, B-cell-depleted T cells, or PBMCs. Samples came from the ongoing ImmuneRACE study (first 160 participants) plus 1,254 subjects from 6 global collaborators. HLA class I and class II types, where available, came from metadata supplied by the sample provider rather than from assay-based typing. Nearly every sample came with metadata listing a de-identified subject ID, COVID-19 status, age in years and sex.

TCRbeta CDR3 regions were amplified from genomic DNA by means of the immunoSEQ Assay, a bias-controlled multiplex PCR. On the study's bioinformatics: Within the assay, amplification of reference gene primers was used to estimate how many nucleated cells each sample contained. To quantify the absolute abundance of each unique TCRbeta CDR3 rearrangement, sequence reads were collapsed and filtered. For each sample, productive Simpson clonality was calculated as the square root of Simpson's diversity index across productive rearrangements. In TCRdb, the immuneACCESS table is reduced to in-frame sequences with V and J assigned. These tables do not hold every clone; where another copy was compared, an unresolved V gene accounts for under half, and the others remain unexplained. For V, J and clone size, that table is used; D and trimming come from the DNA. Here the sample has roughly 190,000 clones; roughly 76% occur a single time. The top ten hold about 11% of the sample.

CDR1 is given as DFQATT and CDR2 as SNEGSKA, both from the germline V gene (reference sequence). The cysteine opens and the phenylalanine closes a CDR3 of 14 amino acids. Only CDR3 DNA is held: 42 bases, read in frame from base 1. From V the trimming removes 3 bases and from J it removes 8 bases, while the gene matches leave 8 bases of the junction unaccounted for. In Seattle, one collaborating source enrolled patients while the infection was active and tracked those patients longitudinally over the course of disease. Each collaborating institution followed its own protocols to collect whole blood in K2EDTA tubes. For TCRbeta analysis, collaborator samples were shipped as frozen whole blood, as isolated PBMCs, or as DNA extracted from either sample type. What the authors observed across the whole study: The amount of clinical and demographic metadata varied by source and participant and was provided uncurated.

Comment on this clone: Its target antigen remains unknown. No much larger clonotype is one base removed from it; base qualities were not supplied.

The sequence joins TRBV20-1 to TRBJ1-5; TRBD1 fits 9 bases in the junction. Sequencing input: peripheral blood. This receptor was obtained from a woman aged 40 to 50 with COVID-19, enrolled during active disease. The nucleotide sequence reads TGCAGTGCTAGTTCCACAGGGGGCGCGGAGCCCCAGCATTTT. It is translated as CSASSTGGAEPQHF.